Listed below are T cell receptor beta chains from one sample, sequenced in a study of molecular identifiers for immune sequencing clone quantification. TCRdb re-derived calls from the PCR reads in MiXCR, one entry per CDR3 protein. The sample consists of about 300,000 distinct CDR3 sequences, around a fifth of them appearing once. The sample taken for sequencing was naive CD8+ T cells from blood, with Jurkat cell RNA spiked in. These receptors came from a human donor in good health. Some libraries in this study had Jurkat cell RNA spiked in. Each CDR3 is given with its conserved first and last residue. D genes are given only for firm matches. Expanded clones are given a class, and other clones once, few, many or no size at all.

d_call clone_size j_call v_call cdr3_aa cdr3_nt
TRBD2 many TRBJ2-5 TRBV7-9 CASSFRAGEPETQYF TGTGCCAGCAGCTTTAGAGCGGGAGAGCCAGAGACCCAGTACTTC
NA many TRBJ1-4 TRBV18 CASSGARKANEKLFF TGTGCCAGCTCAGGTGCACGAAAAGCTAATGAAAAACTGTTTTTT
TRBD2 many TRBJ2-3 TRBV20-1 CSASGGVSTDTQYF TGCAGTGCTAGTGGGGGGGTCAGCACAGATACGCAGTATTTT
NA NA TRBJ2-3 TRBV6-2/TRBV6-3 CASLSRGAGFFDTQYF TGTGCCAGCCTCTCTAGAGGGGCGGGGTTCTTTGATACGCAGTATTTT
NA many TRBJ2-1 TRBV7-2 CASSLLWNEQFF TGTGCCAGCAGCTTGTTGTGGAATGAGCAGTTCTTC
TRBD1 NA TRBJ2-1 TRBV5-1 CASSSLTGDEQFF TGCGCCAGCAGCTCACTGACAGGGGATGAGCAGTTCTTC
NA many TRBJ2-7 TRBV9 CASSVEAGDQYEQYF TGTGCCAGCAGCGTAGAGGCAGGGGATCAATACGAGCAGTACTTC
NA few TRBJ2-5 TRBV7-8 CASSLIGWGGVQETQYF TGTGCCAGCAGCCTCATCGGGTGGGGCGGGGTCCAAGAGACCCAGTACTTC
TRBD1 NA TRBJ1-2 TRBV27 CASSPAGGVRLGYTF TGTGCCAGCAGTCCCGCAGGGGGCGTTCGGCTTGGCTACACCTTC
TRBD2 many TRBJ2-7 TRBV14 CASSRLAGGPEEQYF TGTGCCAGCAGCCGTTTGGCGGGAGGGCCGGAAGAGCAGTACTTC
NA many TRBJ1-1 TRBV6-5 CASSYSADGHTEAFF TGTGCCAGCAGTTACTCGGCAGATGGGCACACTGAAGCTTTCTTT
NA few TRBJ1-1 TRBV12-3/TRBV12-4 CASNGPRNTEAFF TGTGCCAGCAACGGACCGAGGAACACTGAAGCTTTCTTT
TRBD1 many TRBJ2-2 TRBV23-1 CASSQSYRGRTGELFF TGCGCCAGCAGTCAATCGTACAGGGGGCGGACCGGGGAGCTGTTTTTT
NA many TRBJ2-3 TRBV7-9 CASCYPGTDTQYF TGTGCCAGCTGCTATCCGGGCACAGATACGCAGTATTTT
TRBD2 NA TRBJ2-5 TRBV29-1 CSVEEPSGGSTETQYF TGCAGCGTTGAAGAGCCTAGCGGCGGGTCGACAGAGACCCAGTACTTC
TRBD1 many TRBJ2-3 TRBV24-1 CATKRTGVLSTDTQYF TGTGCCACCAAGCGAACAGGGGTCCTTAGCACAGATACGCAGTATTTT
TRBD2 NA TRBJ2-1 TRBV14 CASSQWDYGFDEAQFF TGTGCCAGCAGCCAATGGGACTACGGTTTCGACGAGGCGCAGTTCTTC
TRBD1 NA TRBJ2-1 TRBV7-9 CASSPAGTGQHNEQFF TGTGCCAGCAGCCCCGCCGGGACAGGGCAGCACAATGAGCAGTTCTTC
NA many TRBJ2-3 TRBV11-2 CASSTLLAPTDTQYF TGTGCCAGCAGCACCCTCCTAGCCCCAACAGATACGCAGTATTTT
NA many TRBJ2-3 TRBV28 CASSLAARTDTQYF TGTGCCAGCAGTTTGGCGGCTAGAACAGATACGCAGTATTTT
NA many TRBJ2-7 TRBV19 CASTPRRDFSVYEQYF TGTGCCAGCACCCCCCGGAGAGATTTCTCAGTCTACGAGCAGTACTTC
NA many TRBJ2-7 TRBV19 CASSIADLSYEQYF TGTGCCAGTAGTATTGCAGATCTCTCCTACGAGCAGTACTTC
NA many TRBJ2-3 TRBV2 CASSEQGGKDTDTQYF TGTGCCAGCAGTGAGCAGGGGGGAAAAGACACAGATACGCAGTATTTT
NA many TRBJ2-1 TRBV28 CASSPEGLLFEQFF TGTGCCAGCAGTCCTGAGGGACTGCTCTTTGAGCAGTTCTTC
NA many TRBJ1-1 TRBV29-1 CSVEDYRGRNTEAFF TGCAGCGTTGAAGATTATAGGGGTCGAAACACTGAAGCTTTCTTT
NA NA TRBJ2-7 TRBV7-9 CASSLGFFEQYF TGTGCCAGCAGCTTAGGTTTTTTCGAGCAGTACTTC
NA NA TRBJ2-3 TRBV24-1 CATSDLVAAATDTQYF TGTGCCACCAGTGATTTAGTAGCGGCAGCCACAGATACGCAGTATTTT
NA NA TRBJ1-5 TRBV12-3/TRBV12-4 CASSPFLLNQPQHF TGTGCCAGCAGTCCATTTCTACTCAATCAGCCCCAGCATTTT
TRBD1 many TRBJ1-2 TRBV7-9 CASSPRTGEGYGYTF TGTGCCAGCAGCCCTAGGACAGGGGAGGGCTATGGCTACACCTTC
NA many TRBJ2-3 TRBV2 CACTSAGSTDTQYF TGTGCCTGTACTTCCGCGGGGAGCACAGATACGCAGTATTTT
TRBD1 many TRBJ2-7 TRBV6-5 CASSEGQVYEQYF TGTGCCAGCAGTGAAGGACAGGTCTACGAGCAGTACTTC
NA many TRBJ2-7 TRBV20-1 CSAHNLYSGYEQYF TGCAGTGCCCACAACCTCTACTCCGGCTACGAGCAGTACTTC
NA many TRBJ2-7 TRBV5-4 CASSLILGYEQYF TGTGCCAGCAGCTTAATTCTGGGGTACGAGCAGTACTTC
TRBD2 many TRBJ2-7 TRBV29-1 CSVEGAGGSEQYF TGCAGCGTTGAAGGGGCGGGAGGTTCCGAGCAGTACTTC
NA many TRBJ2-1 TRBV30 CAWETGFDEQFF TGTGCCTGGGAGACTGGATTTGATGAGCAGTTCTTC
TRBD2 NA TRBJ2-3 TRBV6-2/TRBV6-3 CTSSKFGLAADTQYF TGCACCAGCAGTAAATTCGGACTAGCAGCAGATACGCAGTATTTT
NA many TRBJ2-7 TRBV6-1 CASSLVRLSYEQYF TGTGCCAGCAGTCTGGTCAGACTTAGCTACGAGCAGTACTTC
NA many TRBJ1-1 TRBV7-9 CATTPRATEAFF TGTGCCACCACCCCGCGGGCGACTGAAGCTTTCTTT
NA few TRBJ2-4 TRBV3-1 CASSHYFDGELIKAKNIQYF TGTGCCAGCAGCCACTACTTCGACGGGGAATTAATAAAAGCCAAAAACATTCAGTACTTC
TRBD1 many TRBJ2-7 TRBV15 CATSKTGGDEQYF TGTGCCACCAGTAAGACAGGGGGTGACGAGCAGTACTTC
NA many TRBJ1-2 TRBV29-1 CSVAQNYGYTF TGCAGCGTTGCACAGAACTATGGCTACACCTTC
NA many TRBJ2-7 TRBV5-5 CASSWALLGTYEQYF TGTGCCAGCAGCTGGGCATTACTAGGGACCTACGAGCAGTACTTC
NA many TRBJ1-1 TRBV4-1 CASSHHPTGGLFGAFF TGCGCCAGCAGCCACCACCCAACAGGAGGTTTATTCGGAGCTTTCTTT
TRBD2 many TRBJ2-2 TRBV20-1 CSARTSPNTGELFF TGCAGTGCACGGACTAGCCCGAACACCGGGGAGCTGTTTTTT
NA many TRBJ2-3 TRBV29-1 CSVERARTGRTNTQYF TGCAGCGTTGAACGGGCCCGGACTGGGAGAACTAATACGCAGTATTTT